Following are 7 T cell receptor beta chains from one sample sequenced in a study of graft-versus-host responses after intestinal transplantation. No antigen is known for these receptors. This table comes from immunoSEQ multiplex PCR, and its TCRdb copy is limited to in-frame clones, with some not included. Altogether approximately 85,000 clones are present, approximately 92% being singletons, with the ten largest covering about 1.1%. The source material was unstimulated CD8+ T cells sorted from spleen or lymph node cells, sampled before transplant. These receptors were collected from a human donor who was the organ donor for an intestinal transplant.

This chain links TRBV4-3 with TRBJ1-2, with D possibly matching TRBD1 (5 bases). The CDR3 runs 16 residues. Per the germline V gene, CDR1 is LGHNA and CDR2 is YSLEER. With 0 bases removed from V and 7 bases from J, the gap between germline ends came to 18 bases. The CDR3 DNA sequence: TGCGCCAGCAGCCAAGATTGGGGGGACCCTGTCACTGGCTACACCTTC. Protein product: CASSQDWGDPVTGYTF.

This sequence joins TRBV19 and TRBJ2-1; D is undetermined. The germline gives CDR1 LNHDA, CDR2 SQIVND (reference sequence). Trimming pared 2 bases from V and 7 bases from J, leaving 9 bases between. CDR3 length: 13 amino acids. Written as DNA, the CDR3 is TGTGCCAGTAGTATACTAGTAAAAAATGAGCAGTTCTTC. It codes for CASSILVKNEQFF.

The chain combines TRBV7-9 with TRBJ2-1; 7 bases fit TRBD2. This CDR3 comprises 12 residues. The V gene end was trimmed by 5 bases and the J gene end by 7 bases; junction bases not matched to a gene: 2. Germline V gene sequence: CDR1 SEHNR, CDR2 FQNEAQ (reference sequence). CDR3 DNA sequence: TGTGCCAGCAGCCCCGGGGGGAATGAGCAGTTCTTC. Its protein is CASSPGGNEQFF. Filled out from reference TRBV7-9 and TRBJ2-1, the complete variable domain reads DTGVSQNPRHKITKRGQNVTFRCDPISEHNRLYWYRQTLGQGPEFLTYFQNEAQLEKSRLLSDRFSAERPKGSFSTLEIQRTEQGDSAMYLCASSPGGNEQFFGPGTRLTVL.

The rearrangement joins TRBV30 to TRBJ1-1, with D maybe TRBD1 (5 bases). Germline values: CDR1 GTSNPN, CDR2 SVGIG (reference sequence). Trimming stripped 0 bases from V and 4 bases from J, with 12 bases between. The CDR3 is 14 residues long. The DNA for the CDR3 is TGTGCCTGGAGTGTACTAGCCGGGACCACTGAAGCTTTCTTT. It encodes CAWSVLAGTTEAFF.

There are a few counts of this clone. CDR3 residues: CASTGGWDNSPLHF. CDR3 bases: TGTGCCAGCACCGGAGGATGGGATAATTCACCCCTCCACTTT. The chain joins TRBV6-5 to TRBJ1-6; D remains ambiguous. CDR1 and CDR2 (germline): MNHEY, SVGAGI. V gave up 7 bases and J gave up 5 bases, with 12 bases separating them. The CDR3 loop spans 14 amino acids.

V is TRBV11-2 and J is TRBJ2-5; perhaps TRBD2 as D (5 bases). V was pared by 5 bases and J by 5 bases, with 21 bases between. Germline CDR1 reads SGHAT; CDR2 reads FQNNGV. The CDR3 consists of 16 residues. The CDR3 bases are TGTGCCAGCAGCCCGGGGTGGGCTGGGAGACGGGAGACCCAGTACTTC. Amino acids: CASSPGWAGRRETQYF.

The J gene is TRBJ1-6, the V gene TRBV28, with TRBD1 matching 7 bases. From germline, CDR1 is MDHEN and CDR2 SYDVKM. The CDR3 spans 16 residues. V lost 2 bases and J lost 7; bases outside the gene matches: 8. The CDR3 coding sequence is TGTGCCAGCAGTTTAGGGCAGGGGGTCTGGAATTCACCCCTCCACTTT. It specifies CASSLGQGVWNSPLHF.